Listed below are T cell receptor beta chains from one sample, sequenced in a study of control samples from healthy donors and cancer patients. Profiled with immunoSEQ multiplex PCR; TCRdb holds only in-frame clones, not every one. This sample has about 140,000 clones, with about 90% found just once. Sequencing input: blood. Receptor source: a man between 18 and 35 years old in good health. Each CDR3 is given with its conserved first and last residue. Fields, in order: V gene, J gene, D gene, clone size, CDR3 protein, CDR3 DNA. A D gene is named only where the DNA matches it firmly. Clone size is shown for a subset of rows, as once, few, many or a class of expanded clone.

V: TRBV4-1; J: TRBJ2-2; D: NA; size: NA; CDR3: CASSQEVGSHTGELFF; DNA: TGCGCCAGCAGCCAAGAAGTAGGGTCTCACACCGGGGAGCTGTTTTTT
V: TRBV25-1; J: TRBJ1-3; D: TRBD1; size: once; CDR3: CASTPGQLKPGNTIYF; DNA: TGTGCCAGCACGCCGGGACAGCTCAAACCGGGAAACACCATATATTTT
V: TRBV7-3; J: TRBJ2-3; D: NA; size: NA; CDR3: CASSLIGNRGDTQYF; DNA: TGTGCCAGCAGCTTAATTGGCAATCGGGGAGATACGCAGTATTTT
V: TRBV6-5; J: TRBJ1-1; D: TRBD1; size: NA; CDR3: CASSPGTGNTEAFF; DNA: TGTGCCAGCAGTCCCGGGACAGGGAACACTGAAGCTTTCTTT
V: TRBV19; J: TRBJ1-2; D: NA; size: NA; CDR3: CASSIGGAEDNYGYTF; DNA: TGTGCCAGTAGTATAGGGGGGGCAGAAGATAACTATGGCTACACCTTC
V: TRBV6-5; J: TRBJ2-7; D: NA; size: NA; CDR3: CASSYGSGYEQYF; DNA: TGTGCCAGCAGTTATGGGTCGGGTTACGAGCAGTACTTC
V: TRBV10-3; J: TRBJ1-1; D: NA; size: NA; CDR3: CAISESRVTEAFF; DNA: TGTGCCATCAGTGAGTCCAGGGTCACTGAAGCTTTCTTT
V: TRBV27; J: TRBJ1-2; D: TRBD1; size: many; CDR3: CASSFRRTGGGYTF; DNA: TGTGCCAGCAGTTTCCGCCGGACAGGCGGAGGCTACACCTTC
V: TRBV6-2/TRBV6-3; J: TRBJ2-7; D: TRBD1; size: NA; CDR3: CASSYSKDRGQYEQYF; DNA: TGTGCCAGCAGTTACTCGAAGGACAGGGGGCAATACGAGCAGTACTTC
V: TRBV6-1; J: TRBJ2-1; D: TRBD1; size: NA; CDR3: CASSAGTGTGDFWTGPEQFF; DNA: TGTGCCAGCAGTGCGGGGACCGGGACAGGGGATTTTTGGACGGGGCCTGAGCAGTTCTTC